The rows below give T cell receptor beta chains drawn from one sample of a study of shared T cell receptors in the human thymus. The method was immunoSEQ multiplex PCR; TCRdb's version includes in-frame clones alone and lacks a portion of them. The sample contains approximately 490,000 clones, 78% of which appear only once. These data were likewise used in another study, on human thymus T cells.

Sequencing was performed on thymocytes. These receptors came from a boy younger than two with a congenital heart defect. The CDR3 runs from the conserved cysteine through the conserved F or W. The order of the fields is J gene, V gene, CDR3 protein.

>TRBJ1-5|TRBV19
CASSEQGLSNQPQHF
>TRBJ2-3|TRBV4-3
CASSQDVSGTDTQYF
>TRBJ2-5|TRBV7-2
CASTLTVSRAQYF
>TRBJ2-5|TRBV10-3
CAISATGGMTKETQYF
>TRBJ2-3|TRBV9
CASSLDSSGRGAQYF
>TRBJ2-2|TRBV5-1
CASKPGTSGNTGELFF
>TRBJ2-2|TRBV5-5
CASSKGLAGARGNTGELFF
>TRBJ2-5|TRBV12-5
CASGLDREAPQETQYF
>TRBJ1-1|TRBV19
CASSLLGGGTEAFF
>TRBJ2-7|TRBV5-6
CASSWGTSGTYEQYF
>TRBJ2-3|TRBV5-4
CASSLGQGAVSDTQYF
>TRBJ2-6|TRBV18
CASSPATGGASSGANVLTF
>TRBJ2-3|TRBV19
CASSALGTGESTDTQYF
>TRBJ1-4|TRBV27
CASSPYRGEKLFF
>TRBJ2-2|TRBV7-3
CASSNRGAPGELFF
>TRBJ2-7|TRBV5-1
CASSRREGPYEQYF
>TRBJ1-1|TRBV7-9
CASSLVGEGPGPFF
>TRBJ1-1|TRBV29-1
CSASSTGMNTEAFF
>TRBJ2-1|TRBV25-1
CASRGGDNEQFF
>TRBJ2-7|TRBV6-5
CASSYFGDRGQYF
>TRBJ1-2|TRBV5-5
CASSAGQVHYGYTF
>TRBJ1-1|TRBV6-1
CASNPRTWNTEAFF
>TRBJ2-3|TRBV27
CASSPKRTDTQYF
>TRBJ2-7|TRBV15
CATSVGGTPGLAGVDEQYF
>TRBJ2-1|TRBV4-1
CASSQGGGVAGSYNEQFF
>TRBJ1-2|TRBV5-4
CASSPGYGYTF
>TRBJ2-7|TRBV27
CASRPLRGRDEQYF
>TRBJ1-2|TRBV15
CATSGDREFTNYGYTF
>TRBJ2-2|TRBV27
CASSQTRNTGELFF
>TRBJ2-7|TRBV27
CASTPGGYSYEQYF
>TRBJ2-3|TRBV2
CASKAGPSTDTQYF
>TRBJ2-2|TRBV4-3
CASSPSGLAGGHTGELFF
>TRBJ2-7|TRBV5-1
CASSPDPLAGPAGEQYF
>TRBJ2-7|TRBV10-1
CASSGGGVNEQYF
>TRBJ2-7|TRBV11-2
CASSRKPGRKYF
>TRBJ2-7|TRBV19
CASSRDRYHEQYF
>TRBJ1-5|TRBV28
CASSSQDLCNQPQHF